The sequence of this T cell receptor beta chain was determined in a study of control samples from healthy donors and cancer patients. Germline V gives CDR1 MRHNA, CDR2 SNTAGT. The CDR3 spans 14 residues. The V gene end was trimmed by 7 bases and the J gene end by 7 bases; junction bases not matched to a gene: 10. Clones were sequenced by immunoSEQ multiplex PCR, and TCRdb holds only the in-frame ones, with some missing. This table has about 100,000 clones, 75% to 90% appearing once. This chain connects TRBV6-4 to TRBJ1-2; 9 bases line up with TRBD1. The TCR comes from a man aged 30 to 39 in good health. The sample consisted of blood. CDR3 in amino acids: CASTMDRGLSGYTF. CDR3 in DNA: TGTGCCAGCACCATGGACAGGGGTTTGTCTGGCTACACCTTC.